The 25 T cell receptor beta chains given below trace back to one sample, sequenced in a study of cytomegalovirus exposure and HLA in healthy donors. The PCR employed 60 Vbeta primers together with 13 Jbeta primers. Generated by immunoSEQ multiplex PCR, the TCRdb table keeps only in-frame clones and is missing some. Of 140,000 to 150,000 clones in the sample, about 80% are singletons; the top ten hold roughly 9.7%. Sequenced: PBMCs. The receptors derive from an older woman in good health and CMV-seropositive.

The V and J genes are TRBV28 and TRBJ1-6; 7 positions agree with TRBD1. The germline gives CDR1 MDHEN, CDR2 SYDVKM. After removal of 6 bases from V and 9 bases from J, the junction contained 8 bases not matched to a gene. There are 14 residues in the CDR3. CDR3 protein: CASSTFQGGSPLHF. The CDR3 bases are TGTGCCAGCAGCACATTCCAGGGGGGTTCACCCCTCCACTTT. Full variable domain (outside the CDR3, taken from reference TRBV28 and TRBJ1-6): DVKVTQSSRYLVKRTGEKVFLECVQDMDHENMFWYRQDPGLGLRLIYFSYDVKMKEKGDIPEGYSVSREKKERFSLILESASTNQTSMYLCASSTFQGGSPLHFGNGTRLTVT.

V gene TRBV7-9 combines with J gene TRBJ2-1; 13 bases fit TRBD2. The CDR3 loop spans 17 amino acids. The ends lost 6 bases at V and 6 bases at J; junction bases unmatched: 11. Germline CDR1 is SEHNR and CDR2 is FQNEAQ (reference sequence). The CDR3 region has the DNA TGTGCCAGCAGTCCCCCGGGACTAGCGGGAAGTGGCAATGAGCAGTTCTTC. This translates into CASSPPGLAGSGNEQFF.

The chain uses TRBV4-2 and TRBJ2-5, with 10 bases aligning to TRBD2. Germline assignment: CDR1 LGHNA and CDR2 YNFKEQ. The CDR3 length is 16 residues. V shed 1 base, J shed 5 bases, and the junction held 7 bases outside the gene matches. DNA for the CDR3: TGTGCCAGCAGCCAAGGAGCGGGAGGGCCGCGTGAGACCCAGTACTTC. Translated: CASSQGAGGPRETQYF.

The chain uses TRBV6-5 and TRBJ2-5, with 8 bases matching TRBD1. V was clipped by 10 bases and J by 6 bases; unmatched bases: 16. The germline V gene encodes CDR1 MNHEY and CDR2 SVGAGI. The CDR3 runs 15 residues. This CDR3 is CATFPFSGGKKTQYF. The CDR3 nucleotides read TGTGCCACCTTCCCGTTTTCAGGGGGCAAGAAGACCCAGTACTTC.

This chain connects TRBV4-3 to TRBJ2-1; 11 nucleotides match TRBD2. Germline V gene sequence: CDR1 LGHNA, CDR2 YSLEER. J gave up 6 bases and V 1 base, and 5 bases lay outside the gene matches. CDR3 length equals 16 residues. In DNA, the CDR3 is TGCGCCAGCAGCCAAGGGACTAGCGGGCTCTTCAATGAGCAGTTCTTC. Its translation: CASSQGTSGLFNEQFF.

The V and J genes are TRBV4-3 and TRBJ1-2, with D unclear. This CDR3 has 15 amino acids. CDR1 is LGHNA and CDR2 is YSLEER in the germline V gene. With 0 bases removed from V and 4 bases from J, the gap between germline ends came to 12 bases. CDR3 coding DNA: TGCGCCAGCAGCCAAGATCGAGTTCCAGGCTATGGCTACACCTTC. This sequence encodes CASSQDRVPGYGYTF.

The chain's CDR3 is CASSSETGSSNQPQHF. Here the CDR3 DNA reads TGTGCCAGCAGCTCTGAAACAGGGTCTAGCAATCAGCCCCAGCATTTT. V and J are TRBV28 and TRBJ1-5; TRBD1 might be the D (6 bases). The CDR3 length is 16 residues. Trimming shortened V by 6 bases and J by 0 bases, and 15 bases separated the two germline ends. Per the germline V gene, CDR1 is MDHEN and CDR2 is SYDVKM.

The rearrangement links TRBV28 to TRBJ1-1; no firm D call. Germline CDR1 is MDHEN and CDR2 is SYDVKM. The length of the CDR3 is 11 residues. The V end lost 2 bases, the J end lost 8 bases, and 6 bases lay between the germline ends. The CDR3 protein is CASSLNGEAFF. Written as DNA, the CDR3 is TGTGCCAGCAGTTTAAACGGGGAAGCTTTCTTT.

CDR3 residues: CASSDIDRDEQYF. The CDR3 region has the DNA TGTGCCAGCAGTGACATCGACAGGGACGAGCAGTACTTC. V and J are TRBV6-1 and TRBJ2-7; TRBD1 matches at 7 bases. The CDR3 spans 13 residues. After removal of 3 bases from V and 5 bases from J, the junction contained 4 bases not matched to a gene. Germline CDR1 MNHNS, CDR2 SASEGT.

Only a few counts were recorded for this clone. The chain couples TRBV10-3 to TRBJ2-3, with 9 bases lining up with TRBD2. V was pared by 6 bases and J by 1 base, with 8 bases of the junction left unmatched. The CDR3 contains 16 residues. The germline gives CDR1 ENHRY, CDR2 SYGVKD. CDR3 sequence reads: CAISPRTSARTDTQYF. In nucleotides, the CDR3 is TGTGCCATCAGCCCCCGGACTAGCGCACGCACAGATACGCAGTATTTT.

V gene TRBV21-1 combines with J gene TRBJ1-2; whether TRBD1, the table's D call, matches the DNA was not checked. TRBV21-1 has pseudogene status. The length of the CDR3 is 16 residues. The CDR3 nucleotides read TGTGCCAGCAGCAACCTCTGGGCCCGACAGCTCTATGGCTACACCTTC. Residues: CASSNLWARQLYGYTF.

The genes are TRBV4-1 and TRBJ1-5, with 7 bases aligning to TRBD1. The CDR3 loop spans 17 amino acids. Germline values: CDR1 MGHRA, CDR2 YSYEKL. After removal of 3 bases from V and 0 bases from J, the junction contained 8 bases not matched to a gene. The CDR3 is CASSQDRQGHSNQPQHF. CDR3 sequence (DNA): TGCGCCAGCAGCCAGGACCGACAGGGACATAGCAATCAGCCCCAGCATTTT.

The V call is TRBV6-5, the J call TRBJ2-5, with 8 bases aligning to TRBD1. The CDR3 runs 13 residues. Per the germline V gene, CDR1 is MNHEY and CDR2 is SVGAGI. Germline trimming cut 5 bases from V and 5 bases from J; bases unmatched to any gene: 4. In DNA, the CDR3 is TGTGCCAGCAGTCAACAGGGGGTTGAGACCCAGTACTTC. This sequence encodes CASSQQGVETQYF.

This clone was counted only a few times. This chain connects TRBV27 to TRBJ1-1, with 7 positions matching TRBD1. CDR1 MNHEY and CDR2 SMNVEV come from the germline V gene (reference sequence). After removal of 6 bases from V and 2 bases from J, the junction contained 3 bases not matched to a gene. CDR3 size: 13 residues. The DNA for the CDR3 is TGTGCCAGCAGGGACAGGACAAACACTGAAGCTTTCTTT. The encoded protein is CASRDRTNTEAFF.

This clone was seen more than once but under ten times. This chain joins TRBV28 and TRBJ1-5, with D possibly TRBD1 on 5 matching bases. V was shortened by 6 bases and J by 0 bases, with 15 bases between the two germline ends. From germline, CDR1 is MDHEN and CDR2 SYDVKM. This CDR3 region has 16 residues. CDR3 residues: CASRGHPEYSNQPQHF. The CDR3 DNA reads TGTGCCAGCAGAGGACATCCGGAGTATAGCAATCAGCCCCAGCATTTT.

The rearrangement joins TRBV28 to TRBJ2-7; possible D gene TRBD1, 5 bases. V was cut by 4 bases and J by 0 bases, with 13 bases left in between. The CDR3 sequence is 15 residues long. CDR1 and CDR2 from the germline V gene are MDHEN and SYDVKM. The CDR3 reads CASSSLDISSYEQYF. In DNA, the CDR3 is TGTGCCAGCAGTTCCCTGGACATTAGCTCCTACGAGCAGTACTTC. Full variable domain (remainder filled in from reference TRBV28 and TRBJ2-7): DVKVTQSSRYLVKRTGEKVFLECVQDMDHENMFWYRQDPGLGLRLIYFSYDVKMKEKGDIPEGYSVSREKKERFSLILESASTNQTSMYLCASSSLDISSYEQYFGPGTRLTVT.

This clone was seen just once. The chain has TRBV4-1 and TRBJ2-5; D unclear. Germline V gene lookup returns CDR1 MGHRA and CDR2 YSYEKL. This CDR3 has 12 amino acids. V lost 0 bases, J lost 5 bases, and 4 bases lay in between. The CDR3 coding sequence is TGCGCCAGCAGCCAAGATCTGGAGACCCAGTACTTC. Translating it yields CASSQDLETQYF.

In its sample, this clone was seen a few times. The chain recombines TRBV10-3 with TRBJ1-4, with TRBD1 matching over 9 bases. This CDR3 region has 13 residues. Germline lookup yields CDR1 ENHRY and CDR2 SYGVKD. J gave up 8 bases and V 7 bases, and 5 bases lay outside the gene matches. The CDR3 here is CAINRGLGEKLFF. In DNA form, the CDR3 reads TGTGCCATCAACAGGGGGCTTGGAGAAAAACTGTTTTTT.

The rearrangement links TRBV7-2 to TRBJ1-2; 9 bases agree with TRBD1. CDR1 is SGHTA, CDR2 FQGNSA, per germline. The CDR3 has 15 residues. V dropped 5 bases and J dropped 6; count of bases not matched to a gene: 10. The CDR3: CASSPGQGGTDGYTF. The CDR3 bases are TGTGCCAGCAGCCCGGGACAGGGTGGAACTGATGGCTACACCTTC.

The rearrangement uses TRBV6-6 and TRBJ1-1; D is perhaps TRBD1 (5 bases). CDR3 length: 15 residues. Trimming took off 4 bases at V and 0 bases at J, with 12 bases between the two ends. Germline V gene sequence: CDR1 MNHNY, CDR2 SVGAGI (reference sequence). In DNA form, the CDR3 reads TGTGCCAGCAGTTCAAGACAGATAATGAACACTGAAGCTTTCTTT. Amino acids: CASSSRQIMNTEAFF.

The chain carries TRBV2 and TRBJ2-5; possibly TRBD1 for D (6 bases). CDR1 is SNHLY and CDR2 is FYNNEI in the germline V gene. V shed 6 bases and J shed 2 bases, with 13 bases lying between them. This CDR3 is 14 amino acids long. Here the CDR3 reads CASRKRRGQETQYF. The CDR3 DNA reads as TGTGCCAGCAGAAAACGTAGGGGGCAAGAGACCCAGTACTTC.

The chain combines TRBV5-4 with TRBJ2-1; TRBD1 matches at 10 bases. This CDR3 comprises 15 residues. J gave up 3 bases and V 4 bases, and 4 bases lay outside the gene matches. Looked up from germline, CDR1 is SGHNT and CDR2 is YYREEE (reference sequence). In DNA form, the CDR3 reads TGTGCCAGCAGCACGGGACAGGGGATCTACAATGAGCAGTTCTTC. This gives the protein CASSTGQGIYNEQFF. Looking up the rest from reference TRBV5-4 and TRBJ2-1 gives the full variable domain: ETGVTQSPTHLIKTRGQQVTLRCSSQSGHNTVSWYQQALGQGPQFIFQYYREEENGRGNFPPRFSGLQFPNYSSELNVNALELDDSALYLCASSTGQGIYNEQFFGPGTRLTVL.

This clone was seen once. The chain couples TRBV5-4 to TRBJ2-1; perhaps TRBD1 as D (5 bases). Per the germline V gene, CDR1 is SGHNT and CDR2 is YYREEE (reference sequence). The V and J ends lost 4 bases and 2 bases respectively, with 13 bases between them. The CDR3 contains 15 residues. CDR3 in amino acids: CASSPRIGAYNEQFF. The CDR3 coding sequence is TGTGCCAGCAGCCCCCGGATAGGGGCCTACAATGAGCAGTTCTTC.

This chain uses TRBV28 with TRBJ2-1, with a tentative D call TRBD2 (5 bases). V lost 3 bases and J 5 bases, leaving 11 bases between the germline ends. The CDR3 is 14 residues long. Germline-derived CDR1 and CDR2 are MDHEN and SYDVKM. The CDR3 nucleotides read TGTGCCAGCAGTTTGGACTTTACCAACAATGAGCAGTTCTTC. Protein: CASSLDFTNNEQFF.

The CDR3 loop is CSVGLVGFVGFF. The CDR3 DNA follows: TGCAGCGTTGGACTGGTCGGGTTCGTGGGGTTCTTC. V gene TRBV29-1 combines with J gene TRBJ2-1; D call uncertain. Trimming cost V 4 bases and J 15 bases, with 19 bases left between them. CDR3 length: 12 amino acids. Germline V lookup: CDR1 SQVTM, CDR2 ANQGSEA.